The clone carrying this T cell receptor (beta chain) was seen a handful of times. Its antigen is unidentified. Relative to the germline gene, one junction end is altered; a read error may explain this. Uncontrolled infections, other autoimmune diseases, pregnancy or lactation led to exclusion of patients. This sample was included in a study of T cells in Graves' hyperthyroidism and ophthalmopathy. The investigators amplified TCR beta CDR3 regions from RNA transcripts. Primed by the HTBI set, a first-round RT-PCR was run on the TCR CDR3. TCRdb re-called the multiplex PCR reads through MiXCR, storing one row per CDR3 protein. The data show 500,000 to 600,000 distinct CDR3 sequences, with over 15% seen just once and around 19% held by the top ten. Findings of the study overall: Median prediction lead before ophthalmopathy onset was about 6.3 months with the model. Most clonotypes that expanded in the thyroid above 0.001 also showed up in blood.

This CDR3 has 14 amino acids. CDR1 is SGHAT, CDR2 FQNNGV, per germline. The TCR comes from a woman younger than 35 with Graves' hyperthyroidism. V is TRBV11-2 and J is TRBJ2-2; D is uncertain. Sequencing was done on a sample of blood. The CDR3, as DNA: TGTGCCAGCAGCTTAGTCGCGAAGACCGGGGAGCTGTTTTTT. This encodes CASSLVAKTGELFF.